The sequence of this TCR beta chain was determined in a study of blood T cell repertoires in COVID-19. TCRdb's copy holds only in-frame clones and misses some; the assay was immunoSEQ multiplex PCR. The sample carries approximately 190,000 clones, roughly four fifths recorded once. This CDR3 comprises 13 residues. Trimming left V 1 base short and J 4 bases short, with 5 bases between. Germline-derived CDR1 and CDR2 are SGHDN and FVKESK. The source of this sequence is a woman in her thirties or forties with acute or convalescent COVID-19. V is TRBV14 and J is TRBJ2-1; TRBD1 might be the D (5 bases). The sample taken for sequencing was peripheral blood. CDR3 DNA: TGTGCCAGCAGCCAAGGACAGTACAATGAGCAGTTCTTC. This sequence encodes CASSQGQYNEQFF. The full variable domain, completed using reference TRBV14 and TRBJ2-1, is EAGVTQFPSHSVIEKGQTVTLRCDPISGHDNLYWYRRVMGKEIKFLLHFVKESKQDESGMPNNRFLAERTGGTYSTLKVQPAELEDSGVYFCASSQGQYNEQFFGPGTRLTVL.